This T cell receptor (beta chain) came from a study of identifying expanded T cells in peripheral blood. Findings of the study overall: Roughly 2-week clone count variance significantly increased as total template count grew.

Germline values: CDR1 LNHDA, CDR2 SQIVND (reference sequence). The ends were cut back, 3 bases at V and 11 bases at J, with 11 bases in the middle. This CDR3 region has 13 residues. Assay used: immunoSEQ multiplex PCR; TCRdb lists only in-frame clones, some missing. The sample yields around 100,000 clones, over 80% seen once. No infections or other immune events were documented during collection. About this clone itself: The antigen is not known.

The rearrangement links TRBV19 to TRBJ1-6; the D is unclear. The TCR sequence derives from a person between 18 and 69 years old in good health. Material: blood. In nucleotides, the CDR3 is TGTGCCAGTAGTATTCGGGGTAGAGCACCCCTCCACTTT. Its protein is CASSIRGRAPLHF. The full variable domain, in which reference TRBV19 and TRBJ1-6 provide the parts outside the CDR3, is DGGITQSPKYLFRKEGQNVTLSCEQNLNHDAMYWYRQDPGQGLRLIYYSQIVNDFQKGDIAEGYSVSREKKESFPLTVTSAQKNPTAFYLCASSIRGRAPLHFGNGTRLTVT.